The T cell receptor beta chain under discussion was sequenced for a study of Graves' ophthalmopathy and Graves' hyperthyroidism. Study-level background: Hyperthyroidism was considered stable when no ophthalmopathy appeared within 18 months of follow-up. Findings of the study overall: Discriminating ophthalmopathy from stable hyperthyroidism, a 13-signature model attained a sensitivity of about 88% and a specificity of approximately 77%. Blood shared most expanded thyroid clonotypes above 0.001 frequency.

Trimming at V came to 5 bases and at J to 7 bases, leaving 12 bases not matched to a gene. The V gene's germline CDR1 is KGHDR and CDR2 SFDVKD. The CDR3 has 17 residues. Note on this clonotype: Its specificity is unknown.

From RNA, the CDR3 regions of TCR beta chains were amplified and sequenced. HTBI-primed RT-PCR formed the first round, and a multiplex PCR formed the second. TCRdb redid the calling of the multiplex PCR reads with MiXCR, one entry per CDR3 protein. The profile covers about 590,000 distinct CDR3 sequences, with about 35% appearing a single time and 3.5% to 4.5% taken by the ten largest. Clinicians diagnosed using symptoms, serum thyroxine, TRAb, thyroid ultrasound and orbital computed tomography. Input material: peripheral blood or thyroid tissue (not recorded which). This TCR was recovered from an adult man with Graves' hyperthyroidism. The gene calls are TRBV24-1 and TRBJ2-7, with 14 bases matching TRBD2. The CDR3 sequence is CATSVLGLAGVDNEQYF. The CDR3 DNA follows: TGTGCCACCAGTGTCCTGGGACTAGCGGGAGTGGATAATGAGCAGTACTTC.